This TCR beta chain was documented in a study of blood T cells in healthy people across ages. The germline V and J ends were trimmed by 6 bases and 7 bases, with 16 bases remaining between them. This CDR3 has 12 amino acids. Germline assignment: CDR1 DFQATT and CDR2 SNEGSKA (reference sequence). A J-beta primer mix and a sample-barcoded 5' primer were used in a second PCR of roughly 7 to 12 cycles. One entry per CDR3 protein, called by TCRdb with MiXCR from the 5' RACE reads. The data show 800,000 or so distinct CDR3 sequences, about 47% seen once. The sequenced sample was blood. The sequence derives from a man aged 80 or over in good health. This chain uses TRBV20-1 with TRBJ2-7; D might be TRBD2 (5 bases). CDR3 sequence reads: CSARRSLSEQYF. In nucleotides, the CDR3 is TGCAGTGCCCGGAGGAGTCTTTCTGAGCAGTACTTC.